This T cell receptor (beta chain) is drawn from a study of T cells after yellow fever vaccination. At the level of the study: Libraries from low-cell-number fractions were prepared with the SMART-Seq v4 Ultra Low Input RNA kit. Study conclusions and caveats: FACS-sorted repertoires could harbor abundant contaminating bulk-population clonotypes. Detected again after the booster were most primary-vaccination clones, at roughly 95% CD4 and 80% to 90% CD8.

V was trimmed by 1 base and J by 3 bases, leaving 19 bases between them. The CDR3 spans 18 residues. Germline CDR1 and CDR2: MGHRA and YSYEKL. This clonotype was observed a few times. Its antigen is undetermined. TCR cDNA, made by 5'RACE template switching, carried an added universal primer site and UMIs. From the 5' RACE reads, TCRdb called clonotypes with MiXCR, one entry per CDR3 protein. The top ten clones hold 2.9% of a sample with about 180,000 distinct CDR3 sequences, about 6% of them seen once. Sequencing used CD4+ T cells sorted from PBMCs, obtained on the day of the first yellow fever vaccination. The receptor was derived from a man between 18 and 35 years old who received the YFV17D yellow fever vaccine. The chain links TRBV4-1 to TRBJ1-5, with D hard to call. As DNA, the CDR3 is TGCGCCAGCAGCCAAGCTATCCGGACCGGGAGAAACAATCAGCCCCAGCATTTT. Its translation: CASSQAIRTGRNNQPQHF.